The 25 T cell receptor beta chains below come from one sample, sequenced in a study of glioma-infiltrating T cells after dendritic cell vaccination. Method: immunoSEQ multiplex PCR; TCRdb's copy keeps in-frame clones and lacks some. The profile covers over 90,000 clones, with roughly 79% appearing a single time and about 12% taken by the ten largest. The sequencing used blood, collected before dendritic cell vaccination. The receptors come from a human donor with glioblastoma.

V gene TRBV27 combines with J gene TRBJ1-1, with D unclear. The germline CDR1 and CDR2 sequences are MNHEY and SMNVEV (reference sequence). This CDR3 has 13 amino acids. V lost 2 bases and J lost 4, with 8 bases in between. In DNA, the CDR3 is TGTGCCAGCAGTTTAGGGCGGGGCACTGAAGCTTTCTTT. This encodes CASSLGRGTEAFF.

The genes are TRBV5-1 and TRBJ2-3; D is possibly TRBD2 (6 bases). The V end lost 7 bases, the J end lost 2 bases, and 11 bases lay between the germline ends. Germline V gives CDR1 SGHRS, CDR2 YFSETQ. The CDR3 covers 13 residues. The chain's CDR3 is CASSRGPTDTQYF. In DNA form, the CDR3 reads TGCGCCAGCTCGCGGGGCCCCACAGATACGCAGTATTTT.

This chain joins TRBV2 and TRBJ2-1; 11 nucleotides agree with TRBD2. Per germline, CDR1 SNHLY and CDR2 FYNNEI. Trimming cost V 5 bases and J 12 bases; bases outside gene matches: 12. This CDR3 comprises 15 residues. CDR3 protein: CASSLGLAVEGGQFF. In DNA, the CDR3 is TGTGCCAGCAGTTTGGGACTAGCGGTGGAAGGTGGGCAGTTCTTC.

The chain's CDR3 is CASSVGTGETDTQYF. DNA for the CDR3: TGTGCCAGCAGTGTAGGGACAGGGGAGACAGATACGCAGTATTTT. The rearrangement links TRBV6-4 to TRBJ2-3; 10 bases are a match to TRBD1. V dropped 4 bases and J dropped 3; count of bases not matched to a gene: 4. Germline V lookup: CDR1 MRHNA, CDR2 SNTAGT. This CDR3 is built from 15 residues.

The chain's CDR3 is CATYRGLNTEAFF. Written as DNA, the CDR3 is TGTGCCACCTACAGGGGTTTGAACACTGAAGCTTTCTTT. The chain couples TRBV19 to TRBJ1-1; 7 nucleotides agree with TRBD1. CDR1 is LNHDA, CDR2 SQIVND, per germline (reference sequence). CDR3 length equals 13 residues. After removal of 10 bases from V and 0 bases from J, the junction contained 5 bases not matched to a gene.

This clone was seen only a few times. J is TRBJ2-7 and V is TRBV10-3; D is possibly TRBD1 (5 bases). The CDR3 has 14 amino acids. Germline assignment: CDR1 ENHRY and CDR2 SYGVKD. Trimming cost V 4 bases and J 1 base, with 11 bases left between them. CDR3 sequence (DNA): TGTGCCATCAGTGGGAATAGACAGTCCTACGAGCAGTACTTC. Translating it yields CAISGNRQSYEQYF.

The chain carries TRBV6-6 and TRBJ1-1, with D tentatively TRBD1 (5 bases). The CDR3 totals 14 residues. Germline V gene sequence: CDR1 MNHNY, CDR2 SVGAGI (reference sequence). Deletions cut 5 bases from V and 5 bases from J, with 15 bases between. In DNA form, the CDR3 reads TGTGCCAGCAGTGCCACCAGGGAATGGACTGAAGCTTTCTTT. Translated: CASSATREWTEAFF.

The CDR3 is CASSLGREDGYTF. DNA of the CDR3: TGTGCCAGCAGCTTAGGAAGGGAGGATGGCTACACCTTC. The rearrangement joins TRBV7-2 to TRBJ1-2; D uncertain. Germline CDR1 and CDR2: SGHTA and FQGNSA. Trimming shortened V by 1 base and J by 6 bases, and 9 bases separated the two germline ends. The CDR3 is made up of 13 amino acids.

The J gene is TRBJ2-5, the V gene TRBV19; D is ambiguous. The CDR3 extends over 16 amino acids. Per germline, CDR1 LNHDA and CDR2 SQIVND (reference sequence). Trimming removed 3 bases from V and 5 bases from J, with 19 bases in between. Here the CDR3 reads CASSINFVYSRETQYF. The CDR3 nucleotides are TGTGCCAGTAGTATTAATTTTGTCTATTCACGGGAGACCCAGTACTTC.

The V and J genes are TRBV10-3 and TRBJ1-4, with D perhaps TRBD1 (6 bases). CDR3 size: 13 residues. V was cut by 4 bases and J by 8 bases, with 11 bases left in between. The germline V gene has CDR1 ENHRY and CDR2 SYGVKD. In nucleotides, the CDR3 is TGTGCCATCAGTGTAAGGGGGGGCGAAAAACTGTTTTTT. Translated: CAISVRGGEKLFF.

The genes are TRBV30 and TRBJ2-6; the D gene is possibly TRBD1 (5 bases). This CDR3 contains 14 residues. Between the trimmed V and J ends, which lost 2 bases and 4 bases, there was a span of 9 bases. The V gene's germline CDR1 is GTSNPN and CDR2 SVGIG (reference sequence). The CDR3 bases are TGTGCCTGGAGTAGGGGTTCAGGGGCCAACGTCCTGACTTTC. It translates to CAWSRGSGANVLTF.

CDR3: CASSLEGTSGGNEQFF. DNA for the CDR3: TGTGCCAGCAGCTTAGAAGGGACTAGCGGGGGTAATGAGCAGTTCTTC. The chain combines TRBV11-3 with TRBJ2-1; 14 nucleotides align to TRBD2. V trimming: 0 bases; J trimming: 7 bases; junction bases outside the gene matches: 2. The germline CDR1 and CDR2 sequences are SGHNT and YENEEA. The CDR3 spans 16 residues.

The rearrangement links TRBV6-6 to TRBJ2-7; 8 bases match TRBD1. V shed 10 bases and J 6 bases; nucleotides not matched to a gene: 14. Germline V gene sequence: CDR1 MNHNY, CDR2 SVGAGI (reference sequence). The CDR3 has 14 residues. CDR3 in amino acids: CATKRTDRVGEQYF. The DNA of the CDR3 is TGTGCCACTAAGAGGACGGACAGGGTTGGCGAGCAGTACTTC.

This chain connects TRBV27 to TRBJ1-3; maybe TRBD1 (6 bases). This CDR3 has 14 amino acids. V shed 4 bases and J shed 2 bases, with 9 bases lying between them. The V gene's germline CDR1 is MNHEY and CDR2 SMNVEV (reference sequence). CDR3 loop: CASSYGGPGNTIYF. The CDR3, as DNA: TGTGCCAGCAGTTACGGGGGGCCTGGAAACACCATATATTTT.

This clone appeared a few times. The chain links TRBV10-2 to TRBJ1-5; 10 bases agree with TRBD1. Germline V lookup: CDR1 WSHSY, CDR2 SAAADI. V gave up 4 bases and J gave up 7 bases; unmatched junction bases: 4. There are 14 residues in the CDR3. The CDR3: CASSGQGAEQPQHF. The CDR3 DNA sequence: TGCGCCAGCAGTGGACAGGGGGCCGAGCAGCCCCAGCATTTT.

The chain employs TRBV11-2 and TRBJ2-1; perhaps TRBD2 as D (6 bases). Germline V CDR1 and CDR2: SGHAT, FQNNGV. This CDR3 comprises 18 residues. The V gene lost 1 base and the J gene lost 5 bases, with 21 bases spanning the gap. CDR3 coding DNA: TGTGCCAGCAGCTTAGGAGGAGGGTTGGGGTTTGGAAACAATGAGCAGTTCTTC. It specifies CASSLGGGLGFGNNEQFF.

CDR3 protein: CASSEALVGQGYEQYF. The CDR3 nucleotides are TGTGCCAGCAGTGAAGCGTTGGTGGGACAGGGCTACGAGCAGTACTTC. The chain links TRBV6-1 to TRBJ2-5, with 9 positions matching TRBD1. TRBJ2-7 explains the end of the DNA better; the J call may be wrong. The CDR3 consists of 16 residues. Germline CDR1 MNHNS, CDR2 SASEGT.

The chain recombines TRBV6-1 with TRBJ2-5, with D uncertain. V lost 3 bases and J lost 5, with 7 bases in between. The CDR3 is 12 amino acids. Germline values: CDR1 MNHNS, CDR2 SASEGT. CDR3 DNA: TGTGCCAGCAGTGACCCCCTGGAGACCCAGTACTTC. Translating it yields CASSDPLETQYF.

The V call is TRBV5-4, the J call TRBJ1-1; unclear D gene. Trimming cost V 4 bases and J 2 bases, with 15 bases left between them. The CDR3 runs 15 residues. Germline V gene sequence: CDR1 SGHNT, CDR2 YYREEE (reference sequence). CDR3 residues: CASSPGREGNTEAFF. The CDR3, as DNA: TGTGCCAGCAGCCCGGGGAGGGAAGGAAACACTGAAGCTTTCTTT.

This chain uses TRBV23-1 with TRBJ2-3; 8 nucleotides match TRBD1. TRBV23-1 is assigned to the ORF class and has an uncertain function. Trimming at V came to 4 bases and at J to 5 bases, leaving 5 bases not matched to a gene. CDR3 length: 14 residues. For the CDR3, the DNA is TGCGCCAGCAGTCTGACAGGGGTGGAAGATACGCAGTATTTT. Its protein is CASSLTGVEDTQYF.

This chain uses TRBV19 with TRBJ1-6; D is uncertain. V lost 6 bases to trimming and J lost 12 bases, with 18 bases between them. Germline CDR1 is LNHDA and CDR2 is SQIVND (reference sequence). This CDR3 contains 14 residues. The CDR3 loop is CASSQAPGVQPLHF. CDR3 sequence (DNA): TGTGCCAGTAGCCAAGCCCCCGGGGTACAACCCCTCCACTTT. The variable domain in full, completed from reference TRBV19 and TRBJ1-6, reads DGGITQSPKYLFRKEGQNVTLSCEQNLNHDAMYWYRQDPGQGLRLIYYSQIVNDFQKGDIAEGYSVSREKKESFPLTVTSAQKNPTAFYLCASSQAPGVQPLHFGNGTRLTVT.

The chain carries TRBV27 and TRBJ1-2, with 7 bases that match TRBD1. Germline assignment: CDR1 MNHEY and CDR2 SMNVEV (reference sequence). The CDR3 spans 15 residues. V dropped 6 bases and J dropped 4; count of bases not matched to a gene: 11. The CDR3 is CASSSGDSPGYGYTF. The CDR3 coding sequence is TGTGCCAGCAGCTCCGGGGACAGCCCTGGCTATGGCTACACCTTC.

This chain joins TRBV19 and TRBJ2-7; tentatively, D is TRBD2 (5 bases). Trimming left V 5 bases short and J 0 bases short, with 11 bases between. The CDR3 contains 14 residues. The germline V gene encodes CDR1 LNHDA and CDR2 SQIVND (reference sequence). The CDR3 spells CASSLAISSYEQYF. In DNA form, the CDR3 reads TGTGCCAGTAGTTTAGCGATTAGCTCCTACGAGCAGTACTTC.

The chain carries TRBV2 and TRBJ2-7; D gene uncertain. Between the trimmed V and J ends, which lost 6 bases and 5 bases, there was a span of 5 bases. CDR3 length: 10 amino acids. Per the germline V gene, CDR1 is SNHLY and CDR2 is FYNNEI. The CDR3 bases are TGTGCCAGCAGGGAGAACGAGCAGTACTTC. The encoded protein is CASRENEQYF.

This clone has only one observation. The genes are TRBV29-1 and TRBJ1-1; D perhaps matches TRBD1 (5 bases). Germline CDR1 is SQVTM and CDR2 is ANQGSEA. The CDR3 spans 12 residues. The DNA for the CDR3 is TGCACCTTCAGGGATGTTGGGACTGAAGCTTTCTTT. Translated: CTFRDVGTEAFF.